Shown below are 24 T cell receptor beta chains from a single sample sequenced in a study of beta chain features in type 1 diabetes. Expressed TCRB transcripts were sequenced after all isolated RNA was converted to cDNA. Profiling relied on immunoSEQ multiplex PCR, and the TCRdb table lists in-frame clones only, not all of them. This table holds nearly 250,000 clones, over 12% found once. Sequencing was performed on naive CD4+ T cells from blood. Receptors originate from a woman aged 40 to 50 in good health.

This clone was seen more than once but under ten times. The CDR3 spells CASSLAGTSRYEQYF. The CDR3 DNA is TGTGCCAGCAGCTTAGCCGGGACTAGTCGGTACGAGCAGTACTTC. The V and J genes are TRBV11-2 and TRBJ2-7; 8 bases line up with TRBD2. The CDR3 spans 15 residues. Looked up from germline, CDR1 is SGHAT and CDR2 is FQNNGV. J gave up 4 bases and V 1 base, and 6 bases lay outside the gene matches.

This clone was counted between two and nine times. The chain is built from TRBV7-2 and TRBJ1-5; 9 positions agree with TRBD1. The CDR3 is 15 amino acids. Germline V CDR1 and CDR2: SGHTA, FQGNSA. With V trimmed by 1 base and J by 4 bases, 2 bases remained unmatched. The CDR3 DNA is TGTGCCAGCAGCTTAGGGGGACAGGGAAATCAGCCCCAGCATTTT. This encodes CASSLGGQGNQPQHF.

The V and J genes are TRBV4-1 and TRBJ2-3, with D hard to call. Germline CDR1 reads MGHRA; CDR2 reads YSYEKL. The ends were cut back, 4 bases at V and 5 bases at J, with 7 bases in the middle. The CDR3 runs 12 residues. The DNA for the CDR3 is TGCGCCAGCAGCCCCTCGGGAGATACGCAGTATTTT. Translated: CASSPSGDTQYF.

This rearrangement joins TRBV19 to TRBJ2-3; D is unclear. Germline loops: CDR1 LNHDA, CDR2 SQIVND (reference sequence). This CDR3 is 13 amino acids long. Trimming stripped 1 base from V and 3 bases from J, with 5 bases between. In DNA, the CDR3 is TGTGCCAGTAGTATAGGAACTACAGATACGCAGTATTTT. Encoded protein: CASSIGTTDTQYF.

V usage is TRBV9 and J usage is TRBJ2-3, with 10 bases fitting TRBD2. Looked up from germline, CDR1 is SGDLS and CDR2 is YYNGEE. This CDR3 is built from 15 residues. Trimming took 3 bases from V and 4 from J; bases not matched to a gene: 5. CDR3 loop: CASSAAGGRPDTQYF. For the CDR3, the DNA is TGTGCCAGCAGCGCAGCGGGGGGGCGTCCAGATACGCAGTATTTT. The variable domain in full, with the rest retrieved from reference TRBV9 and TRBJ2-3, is DSGVTQTPKHLITATGQRVTLRCSPRSGDLSVYWYQQSLDQGLQFLIQYYNGEERAKGNILERFSAQQFPDLHSELNLSSLELGDSALYFCASSAAGGRPDTQYFGPGTRLTVL.

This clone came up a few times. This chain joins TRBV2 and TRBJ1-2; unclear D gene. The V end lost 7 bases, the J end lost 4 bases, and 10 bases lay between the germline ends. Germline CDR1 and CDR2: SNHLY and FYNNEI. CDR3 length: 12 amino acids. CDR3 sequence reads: CASKETRYGYTF. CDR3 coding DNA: TGTGCCAGCAAGGAGACTCGCTATGGCTACACCTTC.

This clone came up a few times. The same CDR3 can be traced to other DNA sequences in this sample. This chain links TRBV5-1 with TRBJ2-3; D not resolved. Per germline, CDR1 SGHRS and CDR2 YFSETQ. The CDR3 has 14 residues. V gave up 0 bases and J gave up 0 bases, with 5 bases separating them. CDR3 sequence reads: CASSLGSSTDTQYF. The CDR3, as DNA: TGCGCCAGCAGCTTGGGGAGCAGCACAGATACGCAGTATTTT.

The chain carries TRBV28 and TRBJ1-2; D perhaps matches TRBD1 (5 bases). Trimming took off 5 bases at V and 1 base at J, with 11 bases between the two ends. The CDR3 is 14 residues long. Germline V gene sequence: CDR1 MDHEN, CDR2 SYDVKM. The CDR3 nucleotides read TGTGCCAGCAGTGACGTACAGGTTAACTATGGCTACACCTTC. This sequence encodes CASSDVQVNYGYTF.

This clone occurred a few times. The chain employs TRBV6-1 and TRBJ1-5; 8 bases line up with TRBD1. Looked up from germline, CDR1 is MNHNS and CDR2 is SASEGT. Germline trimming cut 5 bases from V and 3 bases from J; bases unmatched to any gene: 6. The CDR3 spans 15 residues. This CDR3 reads CASSSQGAANQPQHF. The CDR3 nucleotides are TGTGCCAGCAGTTCCCAGGGGGCGGCCAATCAGCCCCAGCATTTT.

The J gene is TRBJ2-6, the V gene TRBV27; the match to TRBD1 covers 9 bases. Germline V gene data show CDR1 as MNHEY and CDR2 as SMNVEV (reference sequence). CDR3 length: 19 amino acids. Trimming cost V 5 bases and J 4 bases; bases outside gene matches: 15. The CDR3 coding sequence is TGTGCCAGCAGTCCAGGCATACGGACAGGGGTCTTCGGGGCCAACGTCCTGACTTTC. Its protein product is CASSPGIRTGVFGANVLTF. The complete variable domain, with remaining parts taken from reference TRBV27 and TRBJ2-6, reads EAQVTQNPRYLITVTGKKLTVTCSQNMNHEYMSWYRQDPGLGLRQIYYSMNVEVTDKGDVPEGYKVSRKEKRNFPLILESPSPNQTSLYFCASSPGIRTGVFGANVLTFGAGSRLTVL.

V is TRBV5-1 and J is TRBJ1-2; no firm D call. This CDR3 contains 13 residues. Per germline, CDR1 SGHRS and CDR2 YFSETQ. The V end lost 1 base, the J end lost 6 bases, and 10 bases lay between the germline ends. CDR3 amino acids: CASSLPGGDGYTF. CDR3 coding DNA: TGCGCCAGCAGCTTGCCGGGCGGGGATGGCTACACCTTC.

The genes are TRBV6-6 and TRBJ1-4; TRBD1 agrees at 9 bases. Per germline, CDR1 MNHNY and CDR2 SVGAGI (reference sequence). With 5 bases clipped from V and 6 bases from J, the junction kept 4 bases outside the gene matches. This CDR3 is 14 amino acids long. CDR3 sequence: CASSTTGGDEKLFF. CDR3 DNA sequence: TGTGCCAGCAGTACGACAGGGGGGGATGAAAAACTGTTTTTT.

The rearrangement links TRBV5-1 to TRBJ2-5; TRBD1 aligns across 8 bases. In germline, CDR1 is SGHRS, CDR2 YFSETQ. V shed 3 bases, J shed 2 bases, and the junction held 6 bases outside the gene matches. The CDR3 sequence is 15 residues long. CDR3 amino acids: CASSSDRAGQETQYF. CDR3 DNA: TGCGCCAGCAGCTCGGACAGGGCCGGACAAGAGACCCAGTACTTC.

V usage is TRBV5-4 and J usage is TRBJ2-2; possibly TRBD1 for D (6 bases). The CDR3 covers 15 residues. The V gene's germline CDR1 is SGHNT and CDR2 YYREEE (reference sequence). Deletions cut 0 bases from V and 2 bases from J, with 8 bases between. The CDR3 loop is CASSLEGVNTGELFF. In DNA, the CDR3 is TGTGCCAGCAGCTTGGAGGGGGTTAACACCGGGGAGCTGTTTTTT.

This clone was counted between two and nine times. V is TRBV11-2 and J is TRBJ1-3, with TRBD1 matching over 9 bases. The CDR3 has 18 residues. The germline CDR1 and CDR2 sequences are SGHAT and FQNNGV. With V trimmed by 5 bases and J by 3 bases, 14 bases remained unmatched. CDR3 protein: CASSRRQGDVSVGNTIYF. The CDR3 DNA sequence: TGTGCCAGCAGCCGCCGACAGGGGGATGTTTCGGTTGGAAACACCATATATTTT.

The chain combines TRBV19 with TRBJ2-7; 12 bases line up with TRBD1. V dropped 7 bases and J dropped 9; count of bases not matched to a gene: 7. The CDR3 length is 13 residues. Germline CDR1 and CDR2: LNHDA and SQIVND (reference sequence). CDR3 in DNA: TGTGCCAGTACTGTAGGGACAGGGGGCGTGCAGTACTTC. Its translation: CASTVGTGGVQYF.

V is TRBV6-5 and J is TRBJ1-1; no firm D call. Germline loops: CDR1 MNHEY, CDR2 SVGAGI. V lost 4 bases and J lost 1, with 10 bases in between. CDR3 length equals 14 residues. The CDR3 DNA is TGTGCCAGCAGTTGGGCAGATCCGAACACTGAAGCTTTCTTT. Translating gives CASSWADPNTEAFF.

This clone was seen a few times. The CDR3 nucleotides are TGTGCCAGCAGCCAAGTCTTAGGAAACACCATATATTTT. Translated: CASSQVLGNTIYF. The rearrangement links TRBV14 to TRBJ1-3; no reliable D call. Germline loops: CDR1 SGHDN, CDR2 FVKESK. Trimming left V 1 base short and J 4 bases short, with 5 bases between. There are 13 residues in the CDR3. The full variable domain, in which reference TRBV14 and TRBJ1-3 provide the parts outside the CDR3, is EAGVTQFPSHSVIEKGQTVTLRCDPISGHDNLYWYRRVMGKEIKFLLHFVKESKQDESGMPNNRFLAERTGGTYSTLKVQPAELEDSGVYFCASSQVLGNTIYFGEGSWLTVV.

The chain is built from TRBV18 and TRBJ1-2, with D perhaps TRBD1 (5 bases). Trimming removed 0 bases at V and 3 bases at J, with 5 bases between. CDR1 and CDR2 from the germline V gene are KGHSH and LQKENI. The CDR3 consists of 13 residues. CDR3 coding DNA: TGTGCCAGCTCACCACCAGGGGACTATGGCTACACCTTC. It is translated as CASSPPGDYGYTF.

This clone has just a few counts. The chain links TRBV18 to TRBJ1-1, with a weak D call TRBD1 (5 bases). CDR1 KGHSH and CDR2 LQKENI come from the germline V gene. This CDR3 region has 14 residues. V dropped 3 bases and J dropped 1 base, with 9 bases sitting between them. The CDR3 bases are TGTGCCAGCTCACCTGGACAACCGAACACTGAAGCTTTCTTT. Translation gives CASSPGQPNTEAFF.

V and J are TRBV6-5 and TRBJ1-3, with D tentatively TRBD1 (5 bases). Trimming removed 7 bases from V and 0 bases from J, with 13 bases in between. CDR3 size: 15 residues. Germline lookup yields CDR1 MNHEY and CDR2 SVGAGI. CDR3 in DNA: TGTGCCAGCACTCCCGACAGTCTCTCTGGAAACACCATATATTTT. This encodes CASTPDSLSGNTIYF.

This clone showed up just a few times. The CDR3 loop is CASRGRGQFHTQYF. The CDR3 nucleotides are TGTGCCAGCCGGGGGAGGGGTCAATTTCATACGCAGTATTTT. The chain combines TRBV27 with TRBJ2-3, with 7 positions matching TRBD2. The CDR3 runs to 14 residues. From germline, CDR1 is MNHEY and CDR2 SMNVEV (reference sequence). The V segment lost 8 bases and the J segment 7 bases; nucleotides outside the gene matches: 12.

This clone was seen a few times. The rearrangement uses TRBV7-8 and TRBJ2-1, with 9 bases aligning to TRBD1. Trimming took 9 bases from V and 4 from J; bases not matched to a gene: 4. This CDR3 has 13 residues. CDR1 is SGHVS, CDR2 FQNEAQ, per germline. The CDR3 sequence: CASRQGGYNEQFF. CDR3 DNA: TGTGCCAGTAGACAGGGGGGATACAATGAGCAGTTCTTC.

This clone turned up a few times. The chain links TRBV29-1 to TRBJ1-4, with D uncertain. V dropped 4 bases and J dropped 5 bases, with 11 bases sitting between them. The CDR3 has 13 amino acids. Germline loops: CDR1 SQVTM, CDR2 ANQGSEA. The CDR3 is CSVGQALNEKLFF. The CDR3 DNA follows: TGCAGCGTTGGGCAGGCCCTCAATGAAAAACTGTTTTTT.